One sample yielded the 7 T cell receptor beta chains listed below, sequenced in a study of blood T cells in healthy people across ages. Primed by a sample-barcoded 5' primer and a J-beta primer mix, a second PCR proceeded for 7 to 11 cycles. From the 5' RACE reads, TCRdb called clonotypes with MiXCR, one entry per CDR3 protein. The table has 850,000 to 1,300,000 distinct CDR3 sequences, 35% to 50% seen once. Sequenced: blood. The receptors stem from a woman aged 55 to 70 in good health.

This clonotype has just a few counts. This chain links TRBV6-1 with TRBJ1-5; D is unclear. The CDR3 totals 14 residues. Germline values: CDR1 MNHNS, CDR2 SASEGT. V lost 4 bases and J lost 0, with 7 bases in between. The CDR3 sequence: CASSVFVSNQPQHF. The CDR3 DNA reads as TGTGCCAGCAGTGTTTTTGTTAGCAATCAGCCCCAGCATTTT.

V usage is TRBV24-1 and J usage is TRBJ2-1, with TRBD2 identical over 10 bases. V lost 5 bases to trimming and J lost 9 bases; unmatched junction nucleotides: 6. The germline V gene has CDR1 KGHDR and CDR2 SFDVKD. The CDR3 sequence is 14 residues long. The CDR3 sequence is CATSVKREGGEQFF. For the CDR3, the DNA is TGTGCCACCAGTGTTAAGCGGGAGGGGGGTGAGCAGTTCTTC.

The genes are TRBV5-1 and TRBJ2-7, with TRBD2 matching 10 bases. The V gene end was trimmed by 0 bases and the J gene end by 2 bases; junction bases not matched to a gene: 5. CDR1 SGHRS and CDR2 YFSETQ come from the germline V gene. The CDR3 loop spans 16 amino acids. CDR3 region: CASSLGSSGSPYEQYF. The CDR3 DNA reads as TGCGCCAGCAGCTTGGGGTCTAGCGGGAGTCCCTACGAGCAGTACTTC.

The chain links TRBV7-6 to TRBJ2-3; a possible D gene is TRBD2 (6 bases). The CDR3 runs 17 residues. Germline assignment: CDR1 SGHVS and CDR2 FNYEAQ. V lost 2 bases to trimming and J lost 3 bases, with 18 bases between them. DNA of the CDR3: TGTGCCAGCAGCTTAATGTCCGGCGTGGGGAGGACAGATACGCAGTATTTT. Amino acids: CASSLMSGVGRTDTQYF.

In its sample, this clonotype was seen a few times. The chain couples TRBV11-2 to TRBJ2-5; TRBD2 agrees at 8 bases. Per the germline V gene, CDR1 is SGHAT and CDR2 is FQNNGV. After removal of 1 base from V and 4 bases from J, the junction contained 5 bases not matched to a gene. This CDR3 contains 15 residues. The CDR3 region is CASSLGGGGRETQYF. In DNA, the CDR3 is TGTGCCAGCAGCTTAGGTGGCGGGGGGCGAGAGACCCAGTACTTC.

The CDR3 region is CASRTPLTVSGYGYTF. CDR3 DNA: TGTGCCAGCAGGACACCTCTGACGGTCTCAGGGTATGGCTACACCTTC. The V call is TRBV28, the J call TRBJ1-2; D possibly corresponds to TRBD1 (5 bases). CDR1 is MDHEN, CDR2 SYDVKM, per germline. The CDR3 runs to 16 residues. Trimming left V 6 bases short and J 5 bases short, with 22 bases between.

The chain is built from TRBV29-1 and TRBJ1-1, with D possibly TRBD1 on 5 matching bases. The V gene's germline CDR1 is SQVTM and CDR2 ANQGSEA. This CDR3 contains 15 residues. V lost 6 bases to trimming and J lost 3 bases, with 20 bases between them. For the CDR3, the DNA is TGCAGCGTCCTCCCCCCGGGGGGTCATGACACTGAAGCTTTCTTT. Residues: CSVLPPGGHDTEAFF.